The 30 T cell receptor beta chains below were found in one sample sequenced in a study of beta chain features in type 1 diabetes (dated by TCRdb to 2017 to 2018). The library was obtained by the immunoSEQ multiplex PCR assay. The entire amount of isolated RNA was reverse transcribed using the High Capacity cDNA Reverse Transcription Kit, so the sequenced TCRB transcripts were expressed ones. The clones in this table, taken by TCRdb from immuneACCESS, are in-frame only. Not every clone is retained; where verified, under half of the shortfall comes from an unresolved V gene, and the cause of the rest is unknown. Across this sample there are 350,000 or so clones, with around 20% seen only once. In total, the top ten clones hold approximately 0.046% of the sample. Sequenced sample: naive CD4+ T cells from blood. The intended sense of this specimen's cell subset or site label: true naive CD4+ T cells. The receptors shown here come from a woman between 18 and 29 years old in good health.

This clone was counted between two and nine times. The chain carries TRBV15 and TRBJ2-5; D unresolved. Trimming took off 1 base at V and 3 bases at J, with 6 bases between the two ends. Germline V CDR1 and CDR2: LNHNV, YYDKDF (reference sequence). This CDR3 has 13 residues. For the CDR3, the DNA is TGTGCCACCAGCAGAGGACTGGAAGAGACCCAGTACTTC. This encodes CATSRGLEETQYF.

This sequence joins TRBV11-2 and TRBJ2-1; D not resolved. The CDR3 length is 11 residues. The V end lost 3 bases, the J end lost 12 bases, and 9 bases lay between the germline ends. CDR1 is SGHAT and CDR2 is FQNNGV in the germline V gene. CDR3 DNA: TGTGCCAGCAGCTTCGAGTTGTGGCAGTTCTTC. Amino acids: CASSFELWQFF.

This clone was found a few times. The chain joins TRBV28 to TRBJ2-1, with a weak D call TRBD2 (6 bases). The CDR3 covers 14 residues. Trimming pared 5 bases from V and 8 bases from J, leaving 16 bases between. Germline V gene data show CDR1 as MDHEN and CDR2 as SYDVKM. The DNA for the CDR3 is TGTGCCAGCAGTCCTCCTACCTGGGGGGATGAGCAGTTCTTC. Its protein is CASSPPTWGDEQFF. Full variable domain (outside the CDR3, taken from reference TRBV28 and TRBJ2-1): DVKVTQSSRYLVKRTGEKVFLECVQDMDHENMFWYRQDPGLGLRLIYFSYDVKMKEKGDIPEGYSVSREKKERFSLILESASTNQTSMYLCASSPPTWGDEQFFGPGTRLTVL.

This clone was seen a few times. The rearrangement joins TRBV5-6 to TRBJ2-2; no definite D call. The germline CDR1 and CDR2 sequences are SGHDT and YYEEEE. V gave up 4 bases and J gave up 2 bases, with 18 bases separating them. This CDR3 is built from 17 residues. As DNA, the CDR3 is TGTGCCAGCAGCCCAATCGTCCCGGGTGATAACACCGGGGAGCTGTTTTTT. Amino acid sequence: CASSPIVPGDNTGELFF.

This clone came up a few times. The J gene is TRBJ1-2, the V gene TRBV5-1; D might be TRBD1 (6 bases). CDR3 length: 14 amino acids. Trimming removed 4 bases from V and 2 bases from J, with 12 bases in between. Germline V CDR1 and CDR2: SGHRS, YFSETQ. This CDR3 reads CASSGGGLNYGYTF. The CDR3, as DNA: TGCGCCAGCAGCGGCGGGGGGCTGAACTATGGCTACACCTTC.

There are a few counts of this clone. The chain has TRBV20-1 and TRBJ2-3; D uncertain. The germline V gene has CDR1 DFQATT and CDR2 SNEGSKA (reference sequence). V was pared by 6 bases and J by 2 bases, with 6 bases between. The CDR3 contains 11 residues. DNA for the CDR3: TGCAGTGCCTATCACACAGATACGCAGTATTTT. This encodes CSAYHTDTQYF.

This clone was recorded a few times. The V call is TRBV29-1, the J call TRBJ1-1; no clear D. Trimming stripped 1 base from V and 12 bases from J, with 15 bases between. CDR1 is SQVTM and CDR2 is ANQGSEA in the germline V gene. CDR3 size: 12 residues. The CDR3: CSVEGSTRPTFF. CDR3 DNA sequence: TGCAGCGTTGAAGGGAGTACCCGACCGACTTTCTTT.

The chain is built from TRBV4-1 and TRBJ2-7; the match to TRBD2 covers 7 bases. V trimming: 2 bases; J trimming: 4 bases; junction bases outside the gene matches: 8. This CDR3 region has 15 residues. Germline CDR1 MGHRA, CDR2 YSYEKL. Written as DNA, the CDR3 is TGCGCCAGCAGCCAACCGGCTAGCGGCGATTACGAGCAGTACTTC. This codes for CASSQPASGDYEQYF.

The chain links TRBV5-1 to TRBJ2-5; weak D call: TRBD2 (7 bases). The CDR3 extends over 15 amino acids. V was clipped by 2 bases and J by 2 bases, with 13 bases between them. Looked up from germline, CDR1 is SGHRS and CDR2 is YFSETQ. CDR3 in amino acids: CASSFSRGAQETQYF. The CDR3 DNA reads TGCGCCAGCAGCTTCTCTCGGGGGGCACAAGAGACCCAGTACTTC.

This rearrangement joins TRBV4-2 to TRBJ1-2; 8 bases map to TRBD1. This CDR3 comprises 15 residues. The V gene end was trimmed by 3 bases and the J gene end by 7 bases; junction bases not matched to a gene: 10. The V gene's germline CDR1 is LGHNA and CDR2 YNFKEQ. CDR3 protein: CASSHTGQGASGYTF. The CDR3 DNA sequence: TGTGCCAGCAGCCACACCGGGCAGGGGGCGTCTGGCTACACCTTC.

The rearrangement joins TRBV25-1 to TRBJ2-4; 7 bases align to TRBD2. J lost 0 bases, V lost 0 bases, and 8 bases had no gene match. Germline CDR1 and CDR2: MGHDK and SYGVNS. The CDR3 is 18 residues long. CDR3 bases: TGTGCCAGCAGTGAATATGGGAGGGGCCTTCTAGCCAAAAACATTCAGTACTTC. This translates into CASSEYGRGLLAKNIQYF.

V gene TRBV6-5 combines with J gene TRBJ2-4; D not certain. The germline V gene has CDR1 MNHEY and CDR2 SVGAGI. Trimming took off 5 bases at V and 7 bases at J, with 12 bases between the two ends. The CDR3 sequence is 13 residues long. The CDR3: CASSEKLANIQYF. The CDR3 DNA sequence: TGTGCCAGCAGTGAAAAATTGGCCAACATTCAGTACTTC.

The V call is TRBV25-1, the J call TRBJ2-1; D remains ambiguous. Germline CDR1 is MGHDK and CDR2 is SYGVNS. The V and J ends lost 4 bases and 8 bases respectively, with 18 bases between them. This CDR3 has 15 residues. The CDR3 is CASSGSSPTLYEQFF. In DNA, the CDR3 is TGTGCCAGCAGTGGAAGTTCGCCGACATTGTATGAGCAGTTCTTC.

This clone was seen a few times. The CDR3, as DNA: TGCGCCAGCAGTCAATCTGGACTAGCGGGAGTTGTCCACGAGCAGTACTTC. Its translation: CASSQSGLAGVVHEQYF. This rearrangement joins TRBV23-1 to TRBJ2-7, with 13 bases fitting TRBD2. TRBV23-1 is an ORF, with its function uncertain. The CDR3 contains 17 residues. V lost 0 bases to trimming and J lost 5 bases; unmatched junction nucleotides: 7.

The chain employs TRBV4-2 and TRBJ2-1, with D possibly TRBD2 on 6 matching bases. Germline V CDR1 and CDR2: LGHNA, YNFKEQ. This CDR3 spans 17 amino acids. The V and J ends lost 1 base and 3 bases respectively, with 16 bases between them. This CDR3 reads CASSQAAGRGVYNEQFF. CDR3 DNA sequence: TGTGCCAGCAGCCAAGCAGCGGGCAGAGGGGTCTACAATGAGCAGTTCTTC.

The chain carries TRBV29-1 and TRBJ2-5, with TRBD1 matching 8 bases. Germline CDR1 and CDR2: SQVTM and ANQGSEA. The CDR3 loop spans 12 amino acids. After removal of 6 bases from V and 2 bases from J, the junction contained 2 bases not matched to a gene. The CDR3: CSVHRGQETQYF. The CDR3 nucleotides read TGCAGCGTCCACAGGGGGCAAGAGACCCAGTACTTC.

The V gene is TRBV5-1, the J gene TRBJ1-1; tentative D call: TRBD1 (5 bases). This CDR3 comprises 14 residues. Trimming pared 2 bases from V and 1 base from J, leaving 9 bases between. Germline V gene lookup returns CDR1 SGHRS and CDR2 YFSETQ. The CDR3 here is CASSFSQGNTEAFF. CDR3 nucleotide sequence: TGCGCCAGCAGCTTCTCCCAGGGGAACACTGAAGCTTTCTTT. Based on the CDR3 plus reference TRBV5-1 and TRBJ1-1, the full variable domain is KAGVTQTPRYLIKTRGQQVTLSCSPISGHRSVSWYQQTPGQGLQFLFEYFSETQRNKGNFPGRFSGRQFSNSRSEMNVSTLELGDSALYLCASSFSQGNTEAFFGQGTRLTVV.

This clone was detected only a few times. CDR3 amino acids: CASSRTEGNQPQHF. The CDR3 DNA follows: TGTGCCAGCAGCCGGACAGAAGGCAATCAGCCCCAGCATTTT. The chain joins TRBV7-9 to TRBJ1-5; D perhaps matches TRBD1 (6 bases). The CDR3 has 14 amino acids. Trimming left V 5 bases short and J 2 bases short, with 10 bases between. Germline loops: CDR1 SEHNR, CDR2 FQNEAQ (reference sequence). Using reference TRBV7-9 and TRBJ1-5 for the parts outside the CDR3, the full variable domain is DTGVSQNPRHKITKRGQNVTFRCDPISEHNRLYWYRQTLGQGPEFLTYFQNEAQLEKSRLLSDRFSAERPKGSFSTLEIQRTEQGDSAMYLCASSRTEGNQPQHFGDGTRLSIL.

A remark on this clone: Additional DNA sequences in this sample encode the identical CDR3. Written as DNA, the CDR3 is TGCGCCAGCAGCCCGGGCGGGGACACTGAAGCTTTCTTT. It translates to CASSPGGDTEAFF. This sequence joins TRBV5-1 and TRBJ1-1; D is undetermined. The CDR3 is 13 amino acids. Germline assignment: CDR1 SGHRS and CDR2 YFSETQ. Trimming cost V 4 bases and J 3 bases, with 10 bases left between them.

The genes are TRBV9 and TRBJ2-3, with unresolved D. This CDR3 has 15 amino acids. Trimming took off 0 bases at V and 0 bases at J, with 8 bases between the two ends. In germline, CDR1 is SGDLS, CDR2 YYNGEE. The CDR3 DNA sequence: TGTGCCAGCAGCGTAGGGGCAGAAAGCACAGATACGCAGTATTTT. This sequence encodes CASSVGAESTDTQYF.

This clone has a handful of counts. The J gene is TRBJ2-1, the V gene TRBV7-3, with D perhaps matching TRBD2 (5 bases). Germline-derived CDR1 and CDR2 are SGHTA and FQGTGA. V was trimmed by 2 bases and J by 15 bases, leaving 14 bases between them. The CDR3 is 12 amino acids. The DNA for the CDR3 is TGTGCCAGCAGCTTAGGACGGAGGAATGGGTTCTTC. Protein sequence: CASSLGRRNGFF.

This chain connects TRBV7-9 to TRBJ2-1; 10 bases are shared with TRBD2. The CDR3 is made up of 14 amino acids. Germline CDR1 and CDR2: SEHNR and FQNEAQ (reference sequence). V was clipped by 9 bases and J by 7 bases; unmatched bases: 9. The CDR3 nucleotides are TGTGCCAGTCGGAGCGGGGGGGCACGGAATGAGCAGTTCTTC. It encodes CASRSGGARNEQFF.

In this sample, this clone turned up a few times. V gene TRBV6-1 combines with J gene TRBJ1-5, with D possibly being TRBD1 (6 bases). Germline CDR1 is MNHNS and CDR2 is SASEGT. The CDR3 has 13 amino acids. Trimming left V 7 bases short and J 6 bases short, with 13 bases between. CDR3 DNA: TGTGCCAGCACTGGACAGTCCCCTCAGCCCCAGCATTTT. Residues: CASTGQSPQPQHF.

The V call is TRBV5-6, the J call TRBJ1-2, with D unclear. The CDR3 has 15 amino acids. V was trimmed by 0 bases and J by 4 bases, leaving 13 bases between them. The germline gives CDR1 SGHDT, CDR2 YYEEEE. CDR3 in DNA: TGTGCCAGCAGCTTGGGAGGGTTAAGGACCTATGGCTACACCTTC. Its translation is CASSLGGLRTYGYTF.

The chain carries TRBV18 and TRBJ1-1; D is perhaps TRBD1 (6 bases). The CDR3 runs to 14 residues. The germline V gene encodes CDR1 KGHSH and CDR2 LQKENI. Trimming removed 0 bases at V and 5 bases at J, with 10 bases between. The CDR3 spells CASSPPGGRTEAFF. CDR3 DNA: TGTGCCAGCTCACCACCGGGGGGGCGGACTGAAGCTTTCTTT.

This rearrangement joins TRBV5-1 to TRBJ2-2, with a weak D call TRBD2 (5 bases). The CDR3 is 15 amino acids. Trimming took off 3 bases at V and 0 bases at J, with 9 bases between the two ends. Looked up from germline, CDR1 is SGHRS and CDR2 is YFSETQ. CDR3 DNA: TGCGCCAGCAGCTCCGGGATTACGAACACCGGGGAGCTGTTTTTT. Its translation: CASSSGITNTGELFF.

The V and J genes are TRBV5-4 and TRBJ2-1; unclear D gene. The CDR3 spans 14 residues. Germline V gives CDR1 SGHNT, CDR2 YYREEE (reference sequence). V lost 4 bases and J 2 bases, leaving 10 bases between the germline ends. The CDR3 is CASSSTQAYNEQFF. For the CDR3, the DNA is TGTGCCAGCAGCAGCACTCAGGCCTACAATGAGCAGTTCTTC.

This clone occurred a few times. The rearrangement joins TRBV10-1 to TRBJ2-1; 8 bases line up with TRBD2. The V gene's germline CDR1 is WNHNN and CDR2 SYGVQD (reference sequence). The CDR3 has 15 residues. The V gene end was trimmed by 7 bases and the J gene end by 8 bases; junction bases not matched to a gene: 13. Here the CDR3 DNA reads TGCGCCAGCACCCGGGGACTAGGAAGTTCGGATGAGCAGTTCTTC. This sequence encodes CASTRGLGSSDEQFF.

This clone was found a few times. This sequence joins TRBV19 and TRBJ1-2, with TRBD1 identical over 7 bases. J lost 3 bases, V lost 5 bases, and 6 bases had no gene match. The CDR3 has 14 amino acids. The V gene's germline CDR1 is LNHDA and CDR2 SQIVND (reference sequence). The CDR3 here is CASSGDSFHYGYTF. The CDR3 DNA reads TGTGCCAGTAGTGGGGACAGCTTTCACTATGGCTACACCTTC. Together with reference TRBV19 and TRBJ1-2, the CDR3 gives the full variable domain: DGGITQSPKYLFRKEGQNVTLSCEQNLNHDAMYWYRQDPGQGLRLIYYSQIVNDFQKGDIAEGYSVSREKKESFPLTVTSAQKNPTAFYLCASSGDSFHYGYTFGSGTRLTVV.

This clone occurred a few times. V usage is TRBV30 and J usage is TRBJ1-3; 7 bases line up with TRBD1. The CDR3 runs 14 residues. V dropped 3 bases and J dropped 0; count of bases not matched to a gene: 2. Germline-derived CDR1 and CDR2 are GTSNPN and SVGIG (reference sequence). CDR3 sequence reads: CAWRQGNSGNTIYF. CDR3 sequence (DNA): TGTGCCTGGAGACAGGGGAACTCTGGAAACACCATATATTTT.